Following are 5 T cell receptor beta chains from one sample sequenced in a study of T cell repertoires in cytomegalovirus infection. TCRdb processed the reads anew with MiXCR; each CDR3 protein has one entry. The sample lists roughly 990,000 distinct CDR3 sequences; roughly 30% were seen once. For these receptors, no antigen is known. The material sequenced was cultured CD8+ T cells from PBMCs, taken from culture after CMV antigen stimulation. These receptors came from a human donor in good health (CMV status not recorded). Some clones in this sample may be carry-over from other donors' samples.

The gene calls are TRBV10-1 and TRBJ2-7, with D possibly matching TRBD2 (5 bases). This CDR3 has 16 residues. CDR1 and CDR2 (germline): WNHNN, SYGVQD (reference sequence). Between the trimmed V and J ends, which lost 3 bases and 6 bases, there was a span of 21 bases. In DNA form, the CDR3 reads TGCGCCAGCAGTGAAGTCGGGGTCTTAGGATTCGGCGAGCAGTACTTC. Translating it yields CASSEVGVLGFGEQYF.

The gene calls are TRBV19 and TRBJ1-1, with a tentative D call TRBD1 (6 bases). The CDR3 runs 15 residues. Germline lookup yields CDR1 LNHDA and CDR2 SQIVND (reference sequence). Trimming left V 3 bases short and J 4 bases short, with 15 bases between. The CDR3 here is CASSINGGHVTEAFF. The CDR3 DNA reads as TGTGCCAGTAGTATTAATGGGGGACACGTCACTGAAGCTTTCTTT.

A few counts support this clonotype. DNA of the CDR3: TGTGCCAGCTGGGACTTCGACTCAGATACGCAGTATTTT. It translates to CASWDFDSDTQYF. The chain combines TRBV6-6 with TRBJ2-3, with D possibly TRBD2 on 6 matching bases. Germline V gene lookup returns CDR1 MNHNY and CDR2 SVGAGI (reference sequence). V lost 8 bases, J lost 4 bases, and 13 bases lay in between. The CDR3 runs to 13 residues.

This clonotype was observed a few times. The CDR3 DNA is TGTGCCAGCAGGCAACAGCAGCCCCAGCATTTT. It encodes CASRQQQPQHF. This chain joins TRBV6-6 and TRBJ1-5; D is ambiguous. With 6 bases removed from V and 7 bases from J, the gap between germline ends came to 7 bases. CDR3 length: 11 amino acids. CDR1 and CDR2 (germline): MNHNY, SVGAGI (reference sequence).

There are many counts of this clonotype. V is TRBV19 and J is TRBJ2-4; 8 nucleotides align to TRBD1. CDR1 and CDR2 (germline): LNHDA, SQIVND (reference sequence). The CDR3 sequence is 20 residues long. J lost 1 base, V lost 3 bases, and 17 bases had no gene match. CDR3 in amino acids: CASSIRLLSTTGDAKNIQYF. CDR3 coding DNA: TGTGCCAGTAGTATTCGCCTATTATCGACGACAGGGGATGCCAAAAACATTCAGTACTTC.